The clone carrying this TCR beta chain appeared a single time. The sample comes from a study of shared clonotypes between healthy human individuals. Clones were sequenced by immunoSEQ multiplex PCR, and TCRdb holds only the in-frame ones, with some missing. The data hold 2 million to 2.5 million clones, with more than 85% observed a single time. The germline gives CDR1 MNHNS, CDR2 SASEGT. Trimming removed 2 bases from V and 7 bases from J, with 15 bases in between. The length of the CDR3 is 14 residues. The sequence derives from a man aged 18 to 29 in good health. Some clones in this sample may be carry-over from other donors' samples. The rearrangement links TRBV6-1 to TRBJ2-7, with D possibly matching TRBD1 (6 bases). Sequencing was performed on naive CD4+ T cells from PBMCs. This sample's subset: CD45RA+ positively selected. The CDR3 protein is CASSETGSIYEQYF. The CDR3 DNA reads TGTGCCAGCAGTGAAACAGGGTCGATATATGAGCAGTACTTC.